This T cell receptor beta chain was documented in a study of T-cell reconstitution after alpha-beta-depleted transplantation in children. Study-wide results and caveats: Two months or so post-transplant, alpha-beta T cells reportedly derived from several hundred expanded graft clones.

Germline V gene data show CDR1 as MNHEY and CDR2 as SVGAGI. Trimming removed 4 bases from V and 10 bases from J; junction bases left unmatched: 13. The CDR3 has 15 amino acids. The TCRbeta library incorporated unique molecular identifiers. MiXCR, run by TCRdb on the PCR reads, gives a single entry per CDR3 protein. The repertoire has over 400,000 distinct CDR3 sequences, around two fifths of them found once; the top ten carry roughly a quarter. As to this clonotype: The target antigen is unknown.

This chain uses TRBV6-5 with TRBJ2-1; 7 nucleotides agree with TRBD2. The material sequenced was PBMCs, taken before TCRalphabeta/CD19-depleted stem cell transplant. This clonotype was obtained from a girl aged 2-10 years with aplastic anemia, due to receive a stem cell transplant. CDR3 in amino acids: CASSSPSGAVNEQFF. In nucleotides, the CDR3 is TGTGCCAGCAGTTCGCCCAGCGGGGCAGTCAACGAGCAGTTCTTC.